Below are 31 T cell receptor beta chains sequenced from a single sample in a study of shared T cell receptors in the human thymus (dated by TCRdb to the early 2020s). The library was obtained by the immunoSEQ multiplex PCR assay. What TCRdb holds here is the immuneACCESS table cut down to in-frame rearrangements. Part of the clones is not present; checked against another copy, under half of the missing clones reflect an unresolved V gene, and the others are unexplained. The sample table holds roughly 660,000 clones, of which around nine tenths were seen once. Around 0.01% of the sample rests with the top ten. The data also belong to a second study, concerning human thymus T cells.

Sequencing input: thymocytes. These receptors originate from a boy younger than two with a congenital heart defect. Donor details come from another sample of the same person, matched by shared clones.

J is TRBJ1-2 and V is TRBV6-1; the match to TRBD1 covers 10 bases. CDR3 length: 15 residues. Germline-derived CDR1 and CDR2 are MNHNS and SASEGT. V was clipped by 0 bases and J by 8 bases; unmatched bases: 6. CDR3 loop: CASSEAVDRGHGYTF. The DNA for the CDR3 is TGTGCCAGCAGTGAAGCGGTCGACAGGGGGCACGGCTACACCTTC.

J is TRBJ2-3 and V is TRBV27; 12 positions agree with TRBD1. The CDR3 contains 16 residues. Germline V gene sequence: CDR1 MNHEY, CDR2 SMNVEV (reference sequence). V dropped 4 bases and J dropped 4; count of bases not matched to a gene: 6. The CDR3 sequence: CASSSSGTGGPDTQYF. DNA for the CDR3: TGTGCCAGCAGTTCGTCCGGGACAGGGGGCCCAGATACGCAGTATTTT.

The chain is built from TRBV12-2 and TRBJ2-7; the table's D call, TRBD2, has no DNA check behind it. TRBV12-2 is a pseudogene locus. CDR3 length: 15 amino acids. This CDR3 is CASRLDFTPYYEQYF. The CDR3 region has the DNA TGTGCAAGTCGCTTAGACTTTACCCCCTACTACGAGCAGTACTTC.

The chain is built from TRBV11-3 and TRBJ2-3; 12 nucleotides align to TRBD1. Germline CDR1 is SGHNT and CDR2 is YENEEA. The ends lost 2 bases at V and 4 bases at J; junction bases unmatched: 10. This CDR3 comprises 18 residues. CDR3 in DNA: TGTGCCAGCAGCTTATCGGGGGGACAGGGGGCCCCCGCAGATACGCAGTATTTT. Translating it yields CASSLSGGQGAPADTQYF.

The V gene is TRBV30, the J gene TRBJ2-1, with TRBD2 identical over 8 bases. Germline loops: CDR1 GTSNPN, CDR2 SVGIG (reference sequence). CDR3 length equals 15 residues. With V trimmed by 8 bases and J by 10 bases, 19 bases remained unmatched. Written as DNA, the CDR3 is TGTGCCGGCGCCCCTTCGGCGGGAGGCTCCCGGGAGCAGTTCTTC. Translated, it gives CAGAPSAGGSREQFF.

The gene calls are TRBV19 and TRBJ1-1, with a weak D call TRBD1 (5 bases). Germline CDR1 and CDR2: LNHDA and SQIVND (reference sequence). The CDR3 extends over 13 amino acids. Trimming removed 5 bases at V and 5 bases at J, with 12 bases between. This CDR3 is CASSGGVQTEAFF. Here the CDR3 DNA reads TGTGCCAGTAGTGGAGGGGTCCAGACTGAAGCTTTCTTT.

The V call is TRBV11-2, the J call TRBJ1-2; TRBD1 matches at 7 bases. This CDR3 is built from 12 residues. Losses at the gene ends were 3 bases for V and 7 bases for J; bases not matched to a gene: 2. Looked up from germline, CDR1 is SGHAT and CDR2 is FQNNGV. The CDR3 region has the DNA TGTGCCAGCAGCTTGCACAGGGGTGGCTACACCTTC. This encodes CASSLHRGGYTF. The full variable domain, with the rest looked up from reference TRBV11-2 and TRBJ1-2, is EAGVAQSPRYKIIEKRQSVAFWCNPISGHATLYWYQQILGQGPKLLIQFQNNGVVDDSQLPKDRFSAERLKGVDSTLKIQPAKLEDSAVYLCASSLHRGGYTFGSGTRLTVV.

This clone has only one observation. CDR3 protein: CASSQGGRFEQYF. The CDR3 DNA reads as TGCGCCAGCAGCCAAGGCGGGAGGTTCGAGCAGTACTTC. J is TRBJ2-7 and V is TRBV4-3; 8 bases are shared with TRBD2. V lost 1 base to trimming and J lost 6 bases; unmatched junction nucleotides: 2. Germline V gene sequence: CDR1 LGHNA, CDR2 YSLEER. This CDR3 comprises 13 residues.

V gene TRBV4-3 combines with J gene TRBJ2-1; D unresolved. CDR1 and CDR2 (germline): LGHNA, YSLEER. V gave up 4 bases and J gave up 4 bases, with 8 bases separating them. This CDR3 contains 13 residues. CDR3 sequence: CASSRLVYNEQFF. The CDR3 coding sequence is TGCGCCAGCAGCCGACTGGTATACAATGAGCAGTTCTTC.

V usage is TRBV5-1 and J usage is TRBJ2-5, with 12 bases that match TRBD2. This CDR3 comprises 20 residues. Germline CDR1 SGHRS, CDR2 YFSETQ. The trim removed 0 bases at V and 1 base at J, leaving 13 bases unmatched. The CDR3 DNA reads TGCGCCAGCAGCTTGGCGGGACAGGTTACTAGCGGGAGGTTCCAAGAGACCCAGTACTTC. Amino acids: CASSLAGQVTSGRFQETQYF.

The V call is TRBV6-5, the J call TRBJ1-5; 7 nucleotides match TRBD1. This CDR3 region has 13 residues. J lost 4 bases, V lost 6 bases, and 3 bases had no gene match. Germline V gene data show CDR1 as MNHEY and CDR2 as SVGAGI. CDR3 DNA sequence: TGTGCCAGCAGGCAACAGGGGAATCAGCCCCAGCATTTT. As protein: CASRQQGNQPQHF.

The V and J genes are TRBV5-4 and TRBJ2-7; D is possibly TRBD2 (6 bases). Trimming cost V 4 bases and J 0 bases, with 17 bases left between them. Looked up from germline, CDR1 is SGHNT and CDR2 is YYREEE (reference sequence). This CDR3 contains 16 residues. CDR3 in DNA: TGTGCCAGCAGCCCGCGACAAGCGGAGGGCTCCTACGAGCAGTACTTC. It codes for CASSPRQAEGSYEQYF.

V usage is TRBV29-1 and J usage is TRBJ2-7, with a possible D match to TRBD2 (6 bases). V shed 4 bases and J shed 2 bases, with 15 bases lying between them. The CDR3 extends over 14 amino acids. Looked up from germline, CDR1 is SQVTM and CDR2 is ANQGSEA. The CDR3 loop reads CSVVRRDGPYEQYF. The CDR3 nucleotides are TGCAGCGTTGTTAGGCGGGATGGGCCCTACGAGCAGTACTTC.

CDR3: CASSPRGKGTYEQYF. In DNA form, the CDR3 reads TGTGCCAGCAGTCCGCGGGGGAAGGGAACCTACGAGCAGTACTTC. The chain has TRBV27 and TRBJ2-7, with 7 positions matching TRBD2. From germline, CDR1 is MNHEY and CDR2 SMNVEV (reference sequence). V shed 5 bases, J shed 2 bases, and the junction held 9 bases outside the gene matches. The CDR3 contains 15 residues.

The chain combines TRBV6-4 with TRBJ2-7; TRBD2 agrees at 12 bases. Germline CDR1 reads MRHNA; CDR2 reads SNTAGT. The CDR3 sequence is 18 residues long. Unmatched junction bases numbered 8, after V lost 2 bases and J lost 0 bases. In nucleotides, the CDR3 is TGTGCCAGCAGTGACGGCTATCCACTAGCGGGAGGCTCCTACGAGCAGTACTTC. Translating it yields CASSDGYPLAGGSYEQYF.

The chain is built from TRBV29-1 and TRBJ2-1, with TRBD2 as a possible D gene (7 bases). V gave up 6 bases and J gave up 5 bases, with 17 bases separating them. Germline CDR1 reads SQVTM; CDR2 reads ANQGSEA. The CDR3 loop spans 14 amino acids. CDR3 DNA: TGCAGCGTACCTGAGCGGGGACACCACAATGAGCAGTTCTTC. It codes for CSVPERGHHNEQFF.

CDR3 in DNA: TGTGCCAGCAGCTGGGGGGCTGGAAACACCATATATTTT. This codes for CASSWGAGNTIYF. The chain is built from TRBV6-5 and TRBJ1-3; D possibly corresponds to TRBD1 (5 bases). V lost 6 bases and J lost 2, with 8 bases in between. CDR3 size: 13 residues. In germline, CDR1 is MNHEY, CDR2 SVGAGI.

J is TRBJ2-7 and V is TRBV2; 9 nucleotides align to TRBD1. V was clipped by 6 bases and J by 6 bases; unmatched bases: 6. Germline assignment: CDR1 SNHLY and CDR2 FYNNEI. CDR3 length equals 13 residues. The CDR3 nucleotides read TGTGCCAGCAGCGGGGACAGGGTGGGCGAGCAGTACTTC. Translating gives CASSGDRVGEQYF.

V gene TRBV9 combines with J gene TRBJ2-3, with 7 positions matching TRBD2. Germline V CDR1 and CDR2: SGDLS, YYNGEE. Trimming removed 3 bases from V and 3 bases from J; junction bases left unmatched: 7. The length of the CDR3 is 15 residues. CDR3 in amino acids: CASSDPSGLTDTQYF. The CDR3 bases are TGTGCCAGCAGCGACCCTAGCGGCTTAACAGATACGCAGTATTTT.

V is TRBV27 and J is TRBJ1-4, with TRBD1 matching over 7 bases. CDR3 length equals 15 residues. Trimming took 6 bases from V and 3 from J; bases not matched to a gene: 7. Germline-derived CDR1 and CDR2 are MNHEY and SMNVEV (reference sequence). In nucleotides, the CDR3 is TGTGCCAGCAGGGCCGCCAGGGGGGCTAATGAAAAACTGTTTTTT. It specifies CASRAARGANEKLFF.

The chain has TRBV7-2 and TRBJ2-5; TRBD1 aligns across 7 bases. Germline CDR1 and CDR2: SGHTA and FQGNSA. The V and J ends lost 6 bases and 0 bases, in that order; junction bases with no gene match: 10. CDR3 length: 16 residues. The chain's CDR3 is CASRAMTGLYQETQYF. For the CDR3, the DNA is TGTGCCAGCAGAGCCATGACAGGGTTGTACCAAGAGACCCAGTACTTC.

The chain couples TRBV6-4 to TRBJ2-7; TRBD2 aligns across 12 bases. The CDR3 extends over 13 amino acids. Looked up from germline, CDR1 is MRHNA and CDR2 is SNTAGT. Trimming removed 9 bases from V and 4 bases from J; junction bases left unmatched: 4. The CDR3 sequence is CASPGTSGYEQYF. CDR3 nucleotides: TGTGCCAGTCCCGGGACTAGCGGGTACGAGCAGTACTTC.

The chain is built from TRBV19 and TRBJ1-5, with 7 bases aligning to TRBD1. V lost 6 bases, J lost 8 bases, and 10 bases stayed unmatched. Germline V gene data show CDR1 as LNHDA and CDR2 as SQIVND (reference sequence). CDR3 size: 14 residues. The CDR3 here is CASRTDRAWEPQHF. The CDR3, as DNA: TGTGCCAGTAGAACCGACAGGGCTTGGGAGCCCCAGCATTTT.

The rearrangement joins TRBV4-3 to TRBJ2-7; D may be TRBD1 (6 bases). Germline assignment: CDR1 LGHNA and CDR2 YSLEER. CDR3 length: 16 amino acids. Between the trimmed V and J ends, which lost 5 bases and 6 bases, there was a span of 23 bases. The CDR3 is CASSGNRETTRGEQYF. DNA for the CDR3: TGCGCCAGCAGCGGAAACAGGGAAACCACCCGGGGCGAGCAGTACTTC.

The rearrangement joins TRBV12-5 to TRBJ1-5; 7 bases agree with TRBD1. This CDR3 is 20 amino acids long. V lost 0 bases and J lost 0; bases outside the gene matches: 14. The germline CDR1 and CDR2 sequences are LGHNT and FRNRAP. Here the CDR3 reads CASGLVDRVTNIYSNQPQHF. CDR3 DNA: TGTGCTAGTGGTTTGGTAGACAGGGTCACCAATATATATAGCAATCAGCCCCAGCATTTT. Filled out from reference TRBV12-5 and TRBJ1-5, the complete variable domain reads DARVTQTPRHKVTEMGQEVTMRCQPILGHNTVFWYRQTMMQGLELLAYFRNRAPLDDSGMPKDRFSAEMPDATLATLKIQPSEPRDSAVYFCASGLVDRVTNIYSNQPQHFGDGTRLSIL.

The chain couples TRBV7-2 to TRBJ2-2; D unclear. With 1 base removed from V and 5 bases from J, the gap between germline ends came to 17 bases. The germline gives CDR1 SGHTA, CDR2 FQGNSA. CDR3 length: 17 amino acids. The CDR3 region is CASSLEWRLAWTGELFF. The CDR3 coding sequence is TGTGCCAGCAGCTTAGAATGGCGACTGGCGTGGACCGGGGAGCTGTTTTTT.

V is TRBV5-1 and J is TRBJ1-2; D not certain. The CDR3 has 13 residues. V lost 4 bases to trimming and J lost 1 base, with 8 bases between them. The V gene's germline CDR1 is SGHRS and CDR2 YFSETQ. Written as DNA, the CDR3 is TGCGCCAGCAGCCACCGGGGTAACTATGGCTACACCTTC. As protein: CASSHRGNYGYTF. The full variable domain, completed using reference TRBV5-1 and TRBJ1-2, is KAGVTQTPRYLIKTRGQQVTLSCSPISGHRSVSWYQQTPGQGLQFLFEYFSETQRNKGNFPGRFSGRQFSNSRSEMNVSTLELGDSALYLCASSHRGNYGYTFGSGTRLTVV.

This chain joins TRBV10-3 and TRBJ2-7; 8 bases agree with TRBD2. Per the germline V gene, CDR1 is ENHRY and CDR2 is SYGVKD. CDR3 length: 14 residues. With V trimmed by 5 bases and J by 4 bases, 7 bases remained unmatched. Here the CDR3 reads CAISKREWVYEQYF. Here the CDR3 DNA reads TGTGCCATCAGTAAGCGGGAGTGGGTGTACGAGCAGTACTTC.

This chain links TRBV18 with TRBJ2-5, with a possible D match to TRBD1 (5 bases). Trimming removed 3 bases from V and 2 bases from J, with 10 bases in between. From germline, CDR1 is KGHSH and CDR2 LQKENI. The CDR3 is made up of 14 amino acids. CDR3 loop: CASSPRGWQETQYF. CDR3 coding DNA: TGTGCCAGCTCACCTAGGGGTTGGCAAGAGACCCAGTACTTC.

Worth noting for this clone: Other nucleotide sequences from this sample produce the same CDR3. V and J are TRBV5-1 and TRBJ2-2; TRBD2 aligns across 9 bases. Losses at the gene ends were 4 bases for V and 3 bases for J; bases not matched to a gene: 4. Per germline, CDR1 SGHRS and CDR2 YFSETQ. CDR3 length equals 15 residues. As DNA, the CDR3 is TGCGCCAGCAGCAGATTAGCGGGAGACACCGGGGAGCTGTTTTTT. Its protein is CASSRLAGDTGELFF.

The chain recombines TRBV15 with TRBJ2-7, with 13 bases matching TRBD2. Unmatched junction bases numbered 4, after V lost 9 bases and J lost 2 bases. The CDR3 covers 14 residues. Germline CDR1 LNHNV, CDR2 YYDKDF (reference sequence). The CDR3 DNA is TGTGCCACTAGGACTAGCGGGAGCCCCTACGAGCAGTACTTC. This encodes CATRTSGSPYEQYF.